The entry below describes one TCR beta chain. The antigen this receptor binds is unknown. No base qualities exist here, and no much larger clone lies one base off it. The library came from the immunoSEQ multiplex PCR assay. From the authors' description of their analysis: A statistical classification framework was built for diagnosing cytomegalovirus status from the catalog of TCR beta chain sequences. In its TCRdb copy, this immuneACCESS table keeps in-frame sequences only and misses some clones. Where compared with another copy, unresolved V genes explain less than half of these, and the others have no known cause. V, J and clone size were drawn from that table, and D and trimming were deduced from the DNA. Recorded for this sample are 150,000 to 200,000 clones; 81% of them occurred a single time. 0.95% to 1.5% of the sample is taken by the ten largest. The data are from a study of cytomegalovirus exposure and HLA in healthy donors (dated by TCRdb to the late 2010s). Background on the whole study: The roughly 700 repertoires of the first cohort and the approximately 130 validation repertoires were produced on the same platform, according to a later analysis. Besides the first cohort of about 730 subjects, a separate validation cohort made up of over 100 different subjects was used. The study aimed to test whether cataloging public T cell receptors could reveal signatures of past pathogen exposure. The study combined high-throughput TCR immunosequencing, statistical association of individual TCRs with disease status, and machine learning to predict cytomegalovirus infection status. The full study reports these points: Three of the identified cytomegalovirus-associated TCR beta chains were confirmed in vitro to be specific for cytomegalovirus antigens. Cytomegalovirus status was reported to be diagnosed by the classifier with high specificity and sensitivity in both the original and validation cohorts. Across donors, most TCR sequences were observed very rarely, whereas some public TCRs were present in many individuals. In a later analysis, TCRs clustered in the first cohort were found to also tend to co-occur in the roughly 120 validation repertoires, with approximately 94% of cluster scores above 0. The study gave a list of 150 to 200 TCR beta chains associated with cytomegalovirus. A later analysis lacked HLA typing for the validation cohort, so it scored co-occurrence in that cohort across all 110 or so repertoires. The authors suggested that the approach could potentially be generalized to other disease states and immunological phenotypes.

Separate from the approximately 700-subject first cohort, the validation cohort of 120 subjects was the group to which the donors belonged. From V the trimming removes 2 bases and from J it removes 2 bases, while the gene matches leave 10 bases of the junction unaccounted for. Sequences MNHEY (CDR1) and SMNVEV (CDR2) are obtained from the germline V gene (reference sequence). From the cysteine through the phenylalanine, the CDR3 covers 19 amino acids. Only the CDR3 part of the read is kept: 57 bases, read in frame from the first base. Sequences were obtained from PBMCs. This sequence originates from a woman in her twenties or thirties in good health and CMV-seronegative. The chain joins TRBV27 to TRBJ2-6, and 9 bases in between align with TRBD1. The base sequence is TGTGCCAGCAGTTTACCCCGGACAGGGGAAGGAACTGGGGCCAACGTCCTGACTTTC. It translates as CASSLPRTGEGTGANVLTF.